The present entry profiles one TCR beta chain with its context. Its antigen is currently unknown. The data stem from a study of STAT5B mutations in CD4+ large granular lymphocyte leukemia. The study's findings and limits: 25% of private leukemic clonotypes occurred rarely in other patients' non-leukemic repertoires. Higher CD4+ than CD8+ T-LGLL clonality might reflect small sample size.

After removal of 1 base from V and 5 bases from J, the junction contained 3 bases not matched to a gene. Germline V CDR1 and CDR2: SGHRS, YFSETQ. The CDR3 is 14 residues long. TCRdb keeps only in-frame clones here, not all; method: immunoSEQ multiplex PCR. The repertoire holds around 23,000 clones, with roughly three quarters as singletons. The TCR originated in a human donor in good health. The specimen was CD4+ T cells from blood buffy coats. The gene calls are TRBV5-1 and TRBJ2-1; 7 bases map to TRBD1. CDR3 in amino acids: CASSLQQGNNEQFF. CDR3 bases: TGCGCCAGCAGCTTGCAACAGGGGAACAATGAGCAGTTCTTC.